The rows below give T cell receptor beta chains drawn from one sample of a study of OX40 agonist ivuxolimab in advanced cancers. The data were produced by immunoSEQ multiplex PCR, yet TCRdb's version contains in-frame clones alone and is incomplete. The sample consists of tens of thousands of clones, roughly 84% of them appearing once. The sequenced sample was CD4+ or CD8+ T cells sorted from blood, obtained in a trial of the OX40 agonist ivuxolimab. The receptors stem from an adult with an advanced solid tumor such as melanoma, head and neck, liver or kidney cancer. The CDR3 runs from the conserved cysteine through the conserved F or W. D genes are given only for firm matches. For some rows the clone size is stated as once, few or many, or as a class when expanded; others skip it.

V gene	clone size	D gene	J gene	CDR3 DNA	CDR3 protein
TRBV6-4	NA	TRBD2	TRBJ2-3	TGTGCCAGCAGTGACGGTAGCGGGAGGGGCACAGATACGCAGTATTTT	CASSDGSGRGTDTQYF
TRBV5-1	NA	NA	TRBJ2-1	TGCGCCAGCAGCTTGGAATTTGTCGGGAATGAGCAGTTCTTC	CASSLEFVGNEQFF
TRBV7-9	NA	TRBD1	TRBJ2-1	TGTGCCAGCAGCCTCACAGGGGTTGAGCAGTTCTTC	CASSLTGVEQFF
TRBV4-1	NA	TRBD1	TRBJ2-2	TGCGCCAGCAGCCAACACCTGGGACAGGCGAACACCGGGGAGCTGTTTTTT	CASSQHLGQANTGELFF
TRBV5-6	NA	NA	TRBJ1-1	TGTGCCAGCAGCCGCTACGGGGAGGGCTCTGAAGCTTTCTTT	CASSRYGEGSEAFF
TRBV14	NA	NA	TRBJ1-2	TGTGCCAGCAGCCTGGCGGGGGACTATGGCTACACCTTC	CASSLAGDYGYTF
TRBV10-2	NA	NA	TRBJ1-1	TGCGCCAGCAGTGCCGTAGAGAACACTGAAGCTTTCTTT	CASSAVENTEAFF
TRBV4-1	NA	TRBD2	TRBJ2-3	TGCGCCAGCAGCCAAGTGACTAGCGGGATAACAGATACGCAGTATTTT	CASSQVTSGITDTQYF
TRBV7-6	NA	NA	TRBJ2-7	TGTGCCAGCAGCCCCAGTATAGTGGCCTACGAGCAGTACTTC	CASSPSIVAYEQYF
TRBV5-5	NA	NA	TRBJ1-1	TGTGCCAGCAGCTTTACGGAGGAGGGGACTGAAGCTTTCTTT	CASSFTEEGTEAFF
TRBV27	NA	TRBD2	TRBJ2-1	TGTGCCACTCTGGGGGCGGGAGGGTCTGGTGAGCAGTTCTTC	CATLGAGGSGEQFF
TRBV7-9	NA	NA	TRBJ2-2	TGTGCCAGCAGCTACAATTCAGACACCGGGGAGCTGTTTTTT	CASSYNSDTGELFF
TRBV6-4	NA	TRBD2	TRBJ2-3	TGTGCCAGCAGTACTAGCGGCACAGATACGCAGTATTTT	CASSTSGTDTQYF
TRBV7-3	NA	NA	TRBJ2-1	TGTGCCAGCACCCGCGGAGACACCAGCTCCTACAATGAGCAGTTCTTC	CASTRGDTSSYNEQFF
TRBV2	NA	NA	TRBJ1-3	TGTGCCAGCAGCGTGACGGGGGTCGACACCATATATTTT	CASSVTGVDTIYF
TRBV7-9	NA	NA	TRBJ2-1	TGTGCCAGCAGCTTAGGAGGTACCTACAATGAGCAGTTCTTC	CASSLGGTYNEQFF
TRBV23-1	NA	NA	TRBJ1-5	TGCGCCAGCAGTCAATCGGACTCTTATAGCAATCAGCCCCAGCATTTT	CASSQSDSYSNQPQHF
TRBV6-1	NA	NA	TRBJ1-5	TGTGCCAGCAGCGACGACGCGGGGGGCAATCAGCCCCAGCATTTT	CASSDDAGGNQPQHF
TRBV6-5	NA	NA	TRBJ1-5	TGTGCCAGCAGTATGGGAACAGCCAGGGAACCCCAGCATTTT	CASSMGTAREPQHF
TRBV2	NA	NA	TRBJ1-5	TGTGCCAGCAGTATCGGGCCCGATAGCAATCAGCCCCGGCATTTT	CASSIGPDSNQPRHF
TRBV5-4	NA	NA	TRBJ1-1	TGTGCCAGCACCCCACTCGGGACTGAAGCTTTCTTT	CASTPLGTEAFF
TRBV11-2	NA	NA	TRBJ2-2	TGTGCCAGCGGCCGTCGGGGGAACACCGGGGAGCTGTTTTTT	CASGRRGNTGELFF
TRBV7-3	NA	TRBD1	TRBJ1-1	TGTGCCAGCAGCCCGGGACAGGGCACTGAAGCTTTCTTT	CASSPGQGTEAFF
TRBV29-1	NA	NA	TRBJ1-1	TGCAGCGTTGTGGGGCACTCGAACACTGAAGCTTTCTTT	CSVVGHSNTEAFF
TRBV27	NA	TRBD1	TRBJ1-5	TGTGCCAGCAGTCGACAGGGGCATCAGCCCCAGCATTTT	CASSRQGHQPQHF
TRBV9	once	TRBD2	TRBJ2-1	TGTGCCAGCAGCTCCAAGCGGGAGCCGTACAATGAGCAGTTCTTC	CASSSKREPYNEQFF
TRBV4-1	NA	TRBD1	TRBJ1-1	TGCGCCAGCAGCCAAGAAATGACAGGGAAGTGGATGAACACTGAAGCTTTCTTT	CASSQEMTGKWMNTEAFF
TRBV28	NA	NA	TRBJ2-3	TGTGCCAGCACCTCCCTGGACGGCGTGGGCGATACGCAGTATTTT	CASTSLDGVGDTQYF
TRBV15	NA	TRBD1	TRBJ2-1	TGTGCCACCAGCAGAAGCCGGGACAGGACGAACAATGAGCAGTTCTTC	CATSRSRDRTNNEQFF
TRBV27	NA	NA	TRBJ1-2	TGTGCCAGCAGTTTTTTAGAGGGCACTAACTATGGCTACACCTTC	CASSFLEGTNYGYTF
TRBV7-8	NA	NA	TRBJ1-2	TGTGCCAGCAGCTTAGCGCAGGGCGGCTATGGCTACACCTTC	CASSLAQGGYGYTF
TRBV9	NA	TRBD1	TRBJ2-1	TGTGCCAGCAGCGTAGAGGGCACAGGGGCTACGCCCTACAATGAGCAGTTCTTC	CASSVEGTGATPYNEQFF
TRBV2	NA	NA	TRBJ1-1	TGTGCCAGCAGTGACCCTGAAGCTTTCTTT	CASSDPEAFF
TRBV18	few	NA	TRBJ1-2	TGTGCCAGCTCTCCGGGGACCGCCGTTGATGGCTACACCTTC	CASSPGTAVDGYTF
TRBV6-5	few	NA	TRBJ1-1	TGTGCCAGCAGCCCCGGTGAGAACACTGAAGCTTTCTTT	CASSPGENTEAFF
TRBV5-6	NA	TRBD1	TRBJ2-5	TGTGCCAGCAGCTTGGCCGGTGGACAGGGAGGAGAGACCCAGTACTTC	CASSLAGGQGGETQYF
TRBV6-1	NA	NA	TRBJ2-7	TGTGCCAGCATCCAAAGGAGGGAGCAGTACTTC	CASIQRREQYF
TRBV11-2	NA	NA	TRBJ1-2	TGTGCCAGCAGCCCTTGGGGGGCCGGCGGCTACACCTTC	CASSPWGAGGYTF
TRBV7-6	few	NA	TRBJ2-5	TGTGCCAGCAGCCCCGGCGGGACCCAGTACTTC	CASSPGGTQYF
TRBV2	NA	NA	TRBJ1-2	TGTGCCAGCCCCCCGGGGGGGCCCTATGGCTACACCTTC	CASPPGGPYGYTF
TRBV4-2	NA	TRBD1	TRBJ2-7	TGTGCCAGCAGCCAAGGTATGGACAGGCCCTCCTACGAGCAGTACTTC	CASSQGMDRPSYEQYF
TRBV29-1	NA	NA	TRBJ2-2	TGCAGCGCGGGACCGGGTCCTTTGCCGGGCGGGGAGCTGTTTTTT	CSAGPGPLPGGELFF
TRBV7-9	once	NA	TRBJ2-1	TGTGCCAGCAGCTTAGGTGGGGATGAGCAGTTCTTC	CASSLGGDEQFF
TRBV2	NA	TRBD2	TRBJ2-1	TGTGCCAGCAGTGAGGGGACTAGCGAATCCTTCACCTACAATGAGCAGTTCTTC	CASSEGTSESFTYNEQFF
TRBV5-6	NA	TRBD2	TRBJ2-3	TGTGCCAGCAGCTTCACTAGCGGGGATATCACAGATACGCAGTATTTT	CASSFTSGDITDTQYF
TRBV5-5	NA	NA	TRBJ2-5	TGTGCCAGCAGCCGCTTGGGGAGGCCACAAGAGACCCAGTACTTC	CASSRLGRPQETQYF